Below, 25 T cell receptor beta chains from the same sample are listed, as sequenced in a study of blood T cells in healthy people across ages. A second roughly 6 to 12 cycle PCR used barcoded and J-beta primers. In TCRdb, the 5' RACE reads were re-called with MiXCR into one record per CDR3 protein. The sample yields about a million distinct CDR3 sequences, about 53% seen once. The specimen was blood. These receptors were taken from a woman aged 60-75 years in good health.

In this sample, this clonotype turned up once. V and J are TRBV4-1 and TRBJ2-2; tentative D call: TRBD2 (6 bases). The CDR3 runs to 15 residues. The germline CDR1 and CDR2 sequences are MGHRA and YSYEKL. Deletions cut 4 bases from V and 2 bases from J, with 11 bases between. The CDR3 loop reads CASSLRDFNTGELFF. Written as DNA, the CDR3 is TGCGCCAGCAGCCTTCGGGACTTTAACACCGGGGAGCTGTTTTTT.

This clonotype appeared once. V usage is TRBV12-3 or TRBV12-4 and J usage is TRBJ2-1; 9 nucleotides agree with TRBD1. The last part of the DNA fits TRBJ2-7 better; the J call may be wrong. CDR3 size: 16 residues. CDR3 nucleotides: TGTGCCAGCAGTTTAAGAAACAGGGGGCAGGCCTACGAGCAGTACTTC. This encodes CASSLRNRGQAYEQYF.

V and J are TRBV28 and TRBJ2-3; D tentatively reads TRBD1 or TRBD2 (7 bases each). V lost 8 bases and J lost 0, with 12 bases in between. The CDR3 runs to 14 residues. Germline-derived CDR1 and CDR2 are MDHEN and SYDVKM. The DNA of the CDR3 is TGTGCCAGCCAGGGGGGGACTAGCACAGATACGCAGTATTTT. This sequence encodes CASQGGTSTDTQYF.

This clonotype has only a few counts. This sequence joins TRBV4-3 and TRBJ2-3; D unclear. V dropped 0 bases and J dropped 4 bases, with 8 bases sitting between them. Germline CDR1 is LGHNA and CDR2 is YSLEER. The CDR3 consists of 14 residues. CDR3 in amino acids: CASSQDLHSDTQYF. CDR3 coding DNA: TGCGCCAGCAGCCAAGATTTACACTCAGATACGCAGTATTTT.

CDR3: CASSEGRVEIGELFF. The CDR3 nucleotides read TGCGCCAGCAGCGAGGGCAGGGTGGAAATCGGGGAGCTGTTTTTT. The V call is TRBV4-1, the J call TRBJ2-2; D is possibly TRBD1 or TRBD2 (5 bases each). V lost 5 bases to trimming and J lost 7 bases, with 17 bases between them. Per the germline V gene, CDR1 is MGHRA and CDR2 is YSYEKL. CDR3 length equals 15 residues.

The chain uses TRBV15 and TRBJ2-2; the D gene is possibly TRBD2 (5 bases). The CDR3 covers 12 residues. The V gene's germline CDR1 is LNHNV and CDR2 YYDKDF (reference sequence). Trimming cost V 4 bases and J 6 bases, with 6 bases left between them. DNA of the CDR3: TGTGCCACCAGCAAAGCGGCCGGGGAGCTGTTTTTT. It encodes CATSKAAGELFF.

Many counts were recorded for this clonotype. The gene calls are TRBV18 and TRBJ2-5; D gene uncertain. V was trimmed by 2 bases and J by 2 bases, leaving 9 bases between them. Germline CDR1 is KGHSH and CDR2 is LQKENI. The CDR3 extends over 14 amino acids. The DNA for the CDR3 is TGTGCCAGCTCACCAAGGTCCCAGCAAGAGACCCAGTACTTC. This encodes CASSPRSQQETQYF.

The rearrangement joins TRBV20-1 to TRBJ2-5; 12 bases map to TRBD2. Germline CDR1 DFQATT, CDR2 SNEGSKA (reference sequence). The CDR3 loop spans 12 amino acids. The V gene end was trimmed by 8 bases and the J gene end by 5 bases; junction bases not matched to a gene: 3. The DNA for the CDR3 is TGCAGTACTCTAGCGGGAGGGGAGACCCAGTACTTC. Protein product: CSTLAGGETQYF.

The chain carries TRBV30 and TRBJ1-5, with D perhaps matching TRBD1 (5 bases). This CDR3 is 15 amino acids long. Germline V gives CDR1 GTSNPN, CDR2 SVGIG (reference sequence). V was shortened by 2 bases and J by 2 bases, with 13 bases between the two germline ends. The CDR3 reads CAWSRDRGGNQPQHF. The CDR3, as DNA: TGTGCCTGGAGTCGAGACAGAGGGGGCAATCAGCCCCAGCATTTT.

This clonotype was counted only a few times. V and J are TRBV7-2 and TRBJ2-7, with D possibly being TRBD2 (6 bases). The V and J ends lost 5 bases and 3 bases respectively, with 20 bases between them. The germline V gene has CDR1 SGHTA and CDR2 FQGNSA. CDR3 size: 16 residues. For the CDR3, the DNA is TGTGCCAGCAGCCACCTTTCGGGGGAACGCCACTACGAGCAGTACTTC. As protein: CASSHLSGERHYEQYF. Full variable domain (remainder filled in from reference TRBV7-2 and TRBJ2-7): GAGVSQSPSNKVTEKGKDVELRCDPISGHTALYWYRQSLGQGLEFLIYFQGNSAPDKSGLPSDRFSAERTGGSVSTLTIQRTQQEDSAVYLCASSHLSGERHYEQYFGPGTRLTVT.

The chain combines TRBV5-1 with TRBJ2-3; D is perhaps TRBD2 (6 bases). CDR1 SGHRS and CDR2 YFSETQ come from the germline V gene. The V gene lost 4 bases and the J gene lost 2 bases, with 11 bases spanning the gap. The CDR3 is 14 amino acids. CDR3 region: CASSEGGDTDTQYF. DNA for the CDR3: TGCGCCAGCAGCGAGGGCGGGGACACAGATACGCAGTATTTT. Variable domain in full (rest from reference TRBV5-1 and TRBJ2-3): KAGVTQTPRYLIKTRGQQVTLSCSPISGHRSVSWYQQTPGQGLQFLFEYFSETQRNKGNFPGRFSGRQFSNSRSEMNVSTLELGDSALYLCASSEGGDTDTQYFGPGTRLTVL.

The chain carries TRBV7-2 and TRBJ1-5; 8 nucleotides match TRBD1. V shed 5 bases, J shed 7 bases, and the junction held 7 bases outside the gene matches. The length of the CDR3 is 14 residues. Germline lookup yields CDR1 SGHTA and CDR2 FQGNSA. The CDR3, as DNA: TGTGCCAGCAGCCCCGGGACAGGCCGCCAGCCCCAGCATTTT. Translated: CASSPGTGRQPQHF.

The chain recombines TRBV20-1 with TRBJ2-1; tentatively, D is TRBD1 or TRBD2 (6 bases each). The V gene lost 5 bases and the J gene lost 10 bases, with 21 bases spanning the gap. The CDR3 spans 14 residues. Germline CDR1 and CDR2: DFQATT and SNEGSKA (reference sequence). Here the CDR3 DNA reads TGCAGTGCTCCCCAGCGGCGGGACAATCGGGAGCAGTTCTTC. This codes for CSAPQRRDNREQFF.

The CDR3 DNA sequence: TGTGCCGAAGGGGCTAGCACAGATACGCAGTATTTT. It is translated as CAEGASTDTQYF. The rearrangement uses TRBV28 and TRBJ2-3, with a possible D match to TRBD1 (5 bases). The V gene lost 11 bases and the J gene lost 0 bases, with 9 bases spanning the gap. The CDR3 runs 12 residues. The germline gives CDR1 MDHEN, CDR2 SYDVKM.

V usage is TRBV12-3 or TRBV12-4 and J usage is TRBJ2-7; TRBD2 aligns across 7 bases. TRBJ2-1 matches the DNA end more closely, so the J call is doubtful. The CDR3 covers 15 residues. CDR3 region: CASSFPRRGDDEQFF. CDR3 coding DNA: TGTGCCAGCAGCTTCCCACGACGGGGGGACGACGAGCAGTTCTTC.

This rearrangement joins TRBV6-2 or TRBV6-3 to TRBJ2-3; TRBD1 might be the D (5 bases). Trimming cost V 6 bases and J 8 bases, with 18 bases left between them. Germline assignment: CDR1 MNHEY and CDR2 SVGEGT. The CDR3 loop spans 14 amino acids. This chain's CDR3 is CASSNGLGAGTQYF. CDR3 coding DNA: TGTGCCAGCAGCAACGGGCTAGGGGCCGGTACGCAGTATTTT.

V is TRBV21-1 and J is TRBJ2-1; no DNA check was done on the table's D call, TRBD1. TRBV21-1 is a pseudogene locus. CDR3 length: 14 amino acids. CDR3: CASSGGKVYNEQFF. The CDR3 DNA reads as TGTGCCAGCAGTGGGGGGAAGGTCTACAATGAGCAGTTCTTC.

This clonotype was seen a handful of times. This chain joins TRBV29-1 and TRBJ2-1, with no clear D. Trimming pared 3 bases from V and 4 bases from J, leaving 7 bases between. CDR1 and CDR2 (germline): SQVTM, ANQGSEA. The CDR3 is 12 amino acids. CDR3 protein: CSVEGRYNEQFF. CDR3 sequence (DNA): TGCAGCGTTGAGGGCAGATACAATGAGCAGTTCTTC.

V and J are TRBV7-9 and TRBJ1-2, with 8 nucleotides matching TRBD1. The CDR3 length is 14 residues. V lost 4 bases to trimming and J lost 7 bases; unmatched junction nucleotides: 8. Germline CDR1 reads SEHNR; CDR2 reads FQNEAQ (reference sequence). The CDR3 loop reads CASSSHGTGGGYTF. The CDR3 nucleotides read TGTGCCAGCAGCTCCCACGGCACAGGGGGTGGCTACACCTTC.

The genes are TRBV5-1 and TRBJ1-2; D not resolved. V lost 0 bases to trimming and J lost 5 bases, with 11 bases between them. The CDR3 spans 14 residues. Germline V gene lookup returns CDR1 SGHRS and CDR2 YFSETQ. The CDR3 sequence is CASSLDGEPYGYTF. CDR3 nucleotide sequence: TGCGCCAGCAGCTTGGATGGGGAGCCTTATGGCTACACCTTC.

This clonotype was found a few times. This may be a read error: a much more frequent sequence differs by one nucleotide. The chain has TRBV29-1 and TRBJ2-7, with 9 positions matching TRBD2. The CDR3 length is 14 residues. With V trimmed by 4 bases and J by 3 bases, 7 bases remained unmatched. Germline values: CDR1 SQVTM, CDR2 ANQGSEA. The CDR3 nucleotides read TGCAGCGTTGTGCGGGAGGGAGGAGTCTACGAGCAGTACTTC. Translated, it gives CSVVREGGVYEQYF.

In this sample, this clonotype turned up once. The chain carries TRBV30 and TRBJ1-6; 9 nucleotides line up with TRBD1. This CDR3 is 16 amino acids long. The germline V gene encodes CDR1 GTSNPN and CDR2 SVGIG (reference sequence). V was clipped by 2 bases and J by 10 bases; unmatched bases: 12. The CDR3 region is CAWSLRGQGGFSPLHF. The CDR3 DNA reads TGTGCCTGGAGTCTACGGGGACAGGGTGGTTTCTCACCCCTCCACTTT.

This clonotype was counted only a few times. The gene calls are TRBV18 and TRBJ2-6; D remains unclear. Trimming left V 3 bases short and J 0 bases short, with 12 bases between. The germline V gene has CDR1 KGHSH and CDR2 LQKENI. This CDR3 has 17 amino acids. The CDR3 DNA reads TGTGCCAGCTCACCGGTCTTCAGCTACTCTGGGGCCAACGTCCTGACTTTC. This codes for CASSPVFSYSGANVLTF.

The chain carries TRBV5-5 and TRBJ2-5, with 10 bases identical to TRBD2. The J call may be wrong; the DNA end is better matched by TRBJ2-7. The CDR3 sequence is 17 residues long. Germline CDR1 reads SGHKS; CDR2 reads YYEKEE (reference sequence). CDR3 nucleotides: TGTGCCAGCAGCTATCTTGGTATCCCTAGCGGGAGCTACGAGCAGTACTTC. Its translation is CASSYLGIPSGSYEQYF.

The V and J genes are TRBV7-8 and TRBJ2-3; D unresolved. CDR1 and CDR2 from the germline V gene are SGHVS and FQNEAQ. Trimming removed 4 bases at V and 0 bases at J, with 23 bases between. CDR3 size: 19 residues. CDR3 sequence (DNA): TGTGCCAGCAGCTCCGTCCCCATCCTTACTGCTAAAAGCACAGATACGCAGTATTTT. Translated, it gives CASSSVPILTAKSTDTQYF.